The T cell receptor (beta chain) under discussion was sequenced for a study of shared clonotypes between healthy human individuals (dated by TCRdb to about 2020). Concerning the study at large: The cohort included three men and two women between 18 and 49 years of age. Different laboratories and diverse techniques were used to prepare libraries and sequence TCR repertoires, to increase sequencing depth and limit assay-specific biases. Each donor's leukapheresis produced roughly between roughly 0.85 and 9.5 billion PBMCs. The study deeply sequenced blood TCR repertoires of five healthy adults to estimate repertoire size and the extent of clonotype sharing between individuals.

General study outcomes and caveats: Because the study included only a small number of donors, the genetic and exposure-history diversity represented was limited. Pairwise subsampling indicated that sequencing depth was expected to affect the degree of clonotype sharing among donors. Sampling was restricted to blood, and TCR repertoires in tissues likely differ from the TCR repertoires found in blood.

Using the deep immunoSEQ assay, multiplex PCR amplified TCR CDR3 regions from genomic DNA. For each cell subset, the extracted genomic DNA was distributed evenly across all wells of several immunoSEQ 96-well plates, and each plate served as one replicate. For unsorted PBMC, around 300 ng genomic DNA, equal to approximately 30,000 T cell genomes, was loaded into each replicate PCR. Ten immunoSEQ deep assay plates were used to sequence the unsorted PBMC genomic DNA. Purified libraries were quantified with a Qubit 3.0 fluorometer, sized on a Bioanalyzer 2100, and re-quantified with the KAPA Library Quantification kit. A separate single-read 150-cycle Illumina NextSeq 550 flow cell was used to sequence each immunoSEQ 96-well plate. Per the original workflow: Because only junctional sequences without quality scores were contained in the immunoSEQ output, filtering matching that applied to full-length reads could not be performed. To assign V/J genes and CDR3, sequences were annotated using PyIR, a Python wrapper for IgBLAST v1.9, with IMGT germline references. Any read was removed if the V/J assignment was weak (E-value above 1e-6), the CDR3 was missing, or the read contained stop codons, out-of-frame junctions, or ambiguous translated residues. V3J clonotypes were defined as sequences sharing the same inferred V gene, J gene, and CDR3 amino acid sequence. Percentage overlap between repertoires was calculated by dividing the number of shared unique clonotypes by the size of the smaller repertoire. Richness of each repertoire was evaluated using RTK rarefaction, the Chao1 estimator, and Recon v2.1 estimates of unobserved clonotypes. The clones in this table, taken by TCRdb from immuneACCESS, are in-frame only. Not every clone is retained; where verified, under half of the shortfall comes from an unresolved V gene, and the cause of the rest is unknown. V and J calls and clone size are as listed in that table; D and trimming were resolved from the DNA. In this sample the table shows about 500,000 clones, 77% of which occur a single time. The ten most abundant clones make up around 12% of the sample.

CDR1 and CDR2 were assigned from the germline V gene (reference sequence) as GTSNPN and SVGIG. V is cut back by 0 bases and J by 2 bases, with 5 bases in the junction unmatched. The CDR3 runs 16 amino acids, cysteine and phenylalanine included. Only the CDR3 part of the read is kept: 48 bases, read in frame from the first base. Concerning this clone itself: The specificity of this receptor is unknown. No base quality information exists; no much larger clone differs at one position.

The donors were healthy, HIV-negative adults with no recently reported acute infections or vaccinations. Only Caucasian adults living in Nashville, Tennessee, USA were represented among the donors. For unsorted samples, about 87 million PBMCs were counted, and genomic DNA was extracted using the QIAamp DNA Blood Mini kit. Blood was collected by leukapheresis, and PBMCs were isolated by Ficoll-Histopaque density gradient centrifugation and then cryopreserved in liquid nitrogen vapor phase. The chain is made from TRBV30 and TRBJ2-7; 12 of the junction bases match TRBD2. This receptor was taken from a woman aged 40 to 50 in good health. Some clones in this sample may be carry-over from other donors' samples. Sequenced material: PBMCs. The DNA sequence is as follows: TGTGCCTGGAGTGTACGGACTAGCGGGAAACCCTACGAGCAGTACTTC. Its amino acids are CAWSVRTSGKPYEQYF.